The clone carrying this T cell receptor beta chain was observed a few times. Its target is unknown. The data were taken from a study of response to subunit inactivated influenza vaccine. Findings and limits, study-wide: A suggestion made by the authors is that each seasonal influenza vaccination recruits few new T cells.

TCRdb re-called the RT-PCR reads with MiXCR, one entry per CDR3 protein. The sample yields about half a million distinct CDR3 sequences, about 8% seen once. There are 16 residues in the CDR3. CDR1 SGHTA and CDR2 FQGNSA come from the germline V gene. The junction had 9 bases not matched to a gene; V was cut back by 2 bases and J by 5 bases. The clonotype comes from a man between 45 and 75 years old who received an inactivated influenza vaccine. This sample comprised PBMCs from blood, obtained roughly 24 months after vaccination. The chain recombines TRBV7-2 with TRBJ2-3; 8 bases fit TRBD1. CDR3: CASSLRGQGAGDTQYF. The CDR3 region has the DNA TGTGCCAGCAGCTTAAGGGGGCAGGGGGCAGGAGATACGCAGTATTTT.